The 12 T cell receptor beta chains presented below share a single source sample, sequenced in a study of cytomegalovirus exposure and HLA in healthy donors. PCR was performed using 60 Vbeta and 13 Jbeta primers. Sequenced by immunoSEQ multiplex PCR; TCRdb stores in-frame clones only, minus some. The profile covers about 140,000 clones, with about 74% appearing a single time and under 2% taken by the ten largest. The source material was PBMCs. The source of these receptors is a woman in her 40s in good health and CMV-seronegative.

This chain joins TRBV9 and TRBJ2-3, with D perhaps matching TRBD1 (5 bases). CDR3 length equals 13 residues. Per germline, CDR1 SGDLS and CDR2 YYNGEE. V was shortened by 4 bases and J by 4 bases, with 10 bases between the two germline ends. CDR3: CASSSSGSDTQYF. The DNA of the CDR3 is TGTGCCAGCAGCAGCTCAGGGTCAGATACGCAGTATTTT.

This clone was detected a few times. The chain is built from TRBV29-1 and TRBJ1-4; TRBD1 matches 8 bases. CDR1 and CDR2 (germline): SQVTM, ANQGSEA. V was pared by 6 bases and J by 7 bases, with 10 bases of the junction left unmatched. The CDR3 is made up of 14 amino acids. The CDR3 is CSVADRGSVEKLFF. CDR3 in DNA: TGCAGCGTAGCCGACAGGGGATCAGTTGAAAAACTGTTTTTT.

The rearrangement links TRBV6-4 to TRBJ2-1; the match to TRBD2 covers 10 bases. The germline V gene has CDR1 MRHNA and CDR2 SNTAGT. This CDR3 comprises 15 residues. J lost 9 bases, V lost 4 bases, and 9 bases had no gene match. CDR3 loop: CASSVAGGRASEQFF. CDR3 coding DNA: TGTGCCAGCAGTGTAGCGGGGGGTCGGGCGAGTGAGCAGTTCTTC.

CDR3 residues: CASSLDGGAIHNEQFF. In DNA, the CDR3 is TGCGCCAGCAGCTTGGATGGGGGCGCCATTCACAATGAGCAGTTCTTC. V is TRBV5-1 and J is TRBJ2-1, with D tentatively TRBD1 (6 bases). This CDR3 region has 16 residues. V lost 0 bases and J lost 5, with 15 bases in between. CDR1 SGHRS and CDR2 YFSETQ come from the germline V gene.

The chain couples TRBV20-1 to TRBJ2-7, with a tentative D call TRBD1 (5 bases). The CDR3 has 11 amino acids. CDR1 is DFQATT and CDR2 is SNEGSKA in the germline V gene (reference sequence). V was shortened by 3 bases and J by 4 bases, with 7 bases between the two germline ends. The CDR3 DNA is TGCAGTGCTAGCCAGGGTTACGAGCAGTACTTC. It specifies CSASQGYEQYF.

This chain joins TRBV2 and TRBJ2-2, with TRBD2 identical over 7 bases. V lost 4 bases, J lost 0 bases, and 11 bases stayed unmatched. The germline CDR1 and CDR2 sequences are SNHLY and FYNNEI. This CDR3 spans 18 amino acids. Here the CDR3 DNA reads TGTGCCAGCAGTGCAATCGGCGGGAGCAATCCGAACACCGGGGAGCTGTTTTTT. It translates to CASSAIGGSNPNTGELFF.

This clone has only a few counts. One junction end does not reproduce the germline sequence, and a read error may be involved. The rearrangement links TRBV7-9 to TRBJ2-7, with TRBD2 matching over 7 bases. The CDR3 extends over 16 amino acids. The germline CDR1 and CDR2 sequences are SEHNR and FQNEAQ (reference sequence). The CDR3: CSSSLARGGSSYEQYF. The CDR3 nucleotides are TGTTCCAGCAGCTTAGCGCGAGGCGGGAGCTCCTACGAGCAGTACTTC.

The sample holds one count of this clone. J is TRBJ1-1 and V is TRBV7-8; TRBD1 aligns across 8 bases. The CDR3 runs 16 residues. Germline CDR1 SGHVS, CDR2 FQNEAQ. The V segment lost 4 bases and the J segment 0 bases; nucleotides outside the gene matches: 7. In DNA form, the CDR3 reads TGTGCCAGCAGCTCCACAGGGGGGATGTTGAACACTGAAGCTTTCTTT. Translated, it gives CASSSTGGMLNTEAFF.

The chain combines TRBV6-5 with TRBJ2-7, with TRBD2 identical over 8 bases. V gave up 6 bases and J gave up 3 bases; unmatched junction bases: 10. The CDR3 consists of 15 residues. In germline, CDR1 is MNHEY, CDR2 SVGAGI. The CDR3 nucleotides read TGTGCCAGCAGGGACAATAGCGGGAACATCTACGAGCAGTACTTC. Amino acid sequence: CASRDNSGNIYEQYF.

This clone was seen a few times. The rearrangement links TRBV6-1 to TRBJ1-2; possible D gene TRBD1, 5 bases. Germline V gene sequence: CDR1 MNHNS, CDR2 SASEGT. This CDR3 contains 15 residues. Trimming took 1 base from V and 4 from J, leaving 13 bases between them. CDR3 sequence: CASSEVRSGGYGYTF. CDR3 in DNA: TGTGCCAGCAGTGAAGTTAGGTCCGGGGGCTATGGCTACACCTTC.

V gene TRBV19 combines with J gene TRBJ1-1; 7 bases are a match to TRBD1. Germline-derived CDR1 and CDR2 are LNHDA and SQIVND (reference sequence). CDR3 length: 12 residues. V lost 2 bases to trimming and J lost 9 bases; unmatched junction nucleotides: 3. This CDR3 reads CASSIRQGQAFF. For the CDR3, the DNA is TGTGCCAGTAGTATACGACAGGGCCAAGCTTTCTTT.

This clone was counted only a few times. The chain joins TRBV6-1 to TRBJ2-7; D is ambiguous. V lost 6 bases to trimming and J lost 3 bases, with 9 bases between them. CDR1 MNHNS and CDR2 SASEGT come from the germline V gene. The CDR3 runs 12 residues. This CDR3 is CASRESVYEQYF. Written as DNA, the CDR3 is TGTGCCAGCAGGGAGTCCGTCTACGAGCAGTACTTC.